This TCR beta chain was recovered during a study of identical twins. Study-wide findings and caveats: A cross-sectional statistical analysis, not follow-up of the same donors, supported the conclusions.

V was trimmed by 5 bases and J by 5 bases, leaving 12 bases between them. CDR3 length: 13 amino acids. On this clonotype: As yet, its antigen is unknown.

TCRdb passed the 5' RACE reads through MiXCR, listing each CDR3 protein once. This sample has 420,000 or so distinct CDR3 sequences, with about 18% found just once. This clonotype originated in a man between 50 and 59 years old in good health. Input material: naive T cells sorted from blood. The rearrangement links TRBV12-3 or TRBV12-4 to TRBJ1-1, with D unresolved. For the CDR3, the DNA is TGTGCCAGCAGTCCGACATGGGCGACTGAAGCTTTCTTT. Encoded protein: CASSPTWATEAFF.